A selection of T cell receptor beta chains follows, all from one sample in a study of T-cell memory formation after mild COVID-19. Each CDR3 protein gets one entry after TCRdb re-called the 5' RACE reads with MiXCR. The table has over 250,000 distinct CDR3 sequences, approximately 15% seen once. Sequencing was done on a sample of PBMCs or a T cell subset sorted from them (not recorded which). Every receptor here comes from a man aged 18-30 years who had mild COVID-19 (a few samples of this study predate the infection). Cell type and time point are not known. Each CDR3 is given with its conserved first and last residue. The D gene is left open where the match is weak. Some rows have no size entry. The others give once, few or many, or a class for an expanded clone.

V gene: TRBV7-3
J gene: TRBJ2-1
clone size: few
D gene: TRBD1
CDR3 protein: CASSSWDRDSYNEQFF
CDR3 DNA: TGTGCCAGCAGCTCTTGGGACAGGGACTCCTACAATGAGCAGTTCTTC

V gene: TRBV7-2
J gene: TRBJ1-6
clone size: few
D gene: NA
CDR3 protein: CASSFSGQTNSPLHF
CDR3 DNA: TGTGCCAGCAGCTTTTCCGGACAGACGAATTCACCCCTCCACTTT

V gene: TRBV6-5
J gene: TRBJ2-7
clone size: NA
D gene: NA
CDR3 protein: CASGRGPGSYEQYF
CDR3 DNA: TGTGCCAGCGGGCGGGGGCCGGGGTCCTACGAGCAGTACTTC

V gene: TRBV15
J gene: TRBJ2-1
clone size: NA
D gene: NA
CDR3 protein: CATSKARGLYNEQFF
CDR3 DNA: TGTGCCACCTCAAAGGCCCGCGGACTTTACAATGAGCAGTTCTTC

V gene: TRBV12-3/TRBV12-4
J gene: TRBJ2-1
clone size: NA
D gene: TRBD2
CDR3 protein: CASGLAGGRNEQFF
CDR3 DNA: TGTGCCAGCGGACTAGCGGGGGGGAGAAATGAGCAGTTCTTC

V gene: TRBV12-3/TRBV12-4
J gene: TRBJ2-3
clone size: NA
D gene: NA
CDR3 protein: CASTLGSRGRTDTQYF
CDR3 DNA: TGTGCCAGCACCTTGGGGTCCAGGGGGAGGACAGATACGCAGTATTTT

V gene: TRBV9
J gene: TRBJ2-1
clone size: NA
D gene: TRBD2
CDR3 protein: CASSVDPSGSNEQFF
CDR3 DNA: TGTGCCAGCAGCGTAGACCCTAGCGGGAGCAATGAGCAGTTCTTC

V gene: TRBV12-3/TRBV12-4
J gene: TRBJ2-2
clone size: NA
D gene: TRBD1
CDR3 protein: CASSSLGGWNTGELFF
CDR3 DNA: TGTGCCAGCAGTTCCTTAGGGGGCTGGAACACCGGGGAGCTGTTTTTT

V gene: TRBV7-2
J gene: TRBJ1-2
clone size: few
D gene: TRBD1
CDR3 protein: CASSLQTGTGNYGYTF
CDR3 DNA: TGTGCCAGCAGCTTACAAACCGGGACAGGGAACTATGGCTACACCTTC

V gene: TRBV11-2
J gene: TRBJ1-6
clone size: few
D gene: NA
CDR3 protein: CASSVLTDNSPLHF
CDR3 DNA: TGTGCCAGCAGCGTCCTTACGGACAATTCACCCCTCCACTTT

V gene: TRBV12-3/TRBV12-4
J gene: TRBJ1-1
clone size: NA
D gene: TRBD1
CDR3 protein: CASSYSGTGAEAFF
CDR3 DNA: TGTGCCAGCAGCTATTCCGGGACAGGGGCTGAAGCTTTCTTT

V gene: TRBV5-1
J gene: TRBJ2-3
clone size: few
D gene: TRBD1
CDR3 protein: CASSLSDRGPDTQYF
CDR3 DNA: TGCGCCAGCAGCTTGAGCGACAGGGGGCCAGATACGCAGTATTTT

V gene: TRBV10-3
J gene: TRBJ2-2
clone size: many
D gene: TRBD1
CDR3 protein: CAISESQQGTGELFF
CDR3 DNA: TGTGCCATCAGTGAGTCCCAACAGGGGACCGGGGAGCTGTTTTTT

V gene: TRBV6-2/TRBV6-3
J gene: TRBJ2-7
clone size: few
D gene: TRBD2
CDR3 protein: CASSSALAGWTGEQYF
CDR3 DNA: TGTGCCAGCAGTAGCGCACTAGCGGGTTGGACTGGGGAGCAGTACTTC

V gene: TRBV7-2
J gene: TRBJ2-5
clone size: few
D gene: TRBD2
CDR3 protein: CASSLVAGEKTQYF
CDR3 DNA: TGTGCCAGCAGCTTAGTCGCGGGGGAGAAGACCCAGTACTTC

V gene: TRBV2
J gene: TRBJ2-2
clone size: NA
D gene: NA
CDR3 protein: CASSNGITGELFF
CDR3 DNA: TGTGCCAGCTCGAACGGGATCACCGGGGAGCTGTTTTTT

V gene: TRBV5-6
J gene: TRBJ1-1
clone size: few
D gene: NA
CDR3 protein: CASSSTGRSNTEAFF
CDR3 DNA: TGTGCCAGCAGCTCAACCGGGCGATCGAACACTGAAGCTTTCTTT

V gene: TRBV4-1
J gene: TRBJ1-2
clone size: NA
D gene: NA
CDR3 protein: CASSPPNIYGYTF
CDR3 DNA: TGCGCCAGCAGTCCCCCGAACATCTATGGCTACACCTTC

V gene: TRBV4-2
J gene: TRBJ2-7
clone size: NA
D gene: TRBD2
CDR3 protein: CASSRDELAGFSYEQYF
CDR3 DNA: TGTGCCAGCAGCCGCGACGAGCTAGCGGGATTCTCCTACGAGCAGTACTTC

V gene: TRBV3-1
J gene: TRBJ1-1
clone size: few
D gene: NA
CDR3 protein: CASSQDGTAPFF
CDR3 DNA: TGTGCCAGCAGCCAAGATGGCACGGCCCCTTTCTTT

V gene: TRBV5-4
J gene: TRBJ1-3
clone size: few
D gene: NA
CDR3 protein: CASSLGGGSSGNTIYF
CDR3 DNA: TGTGCCAGCAGCTTGGGTGGGGGATCCTCTGGAAACACCATATATTTT

V gene: TRBV30
J gene: TRBJ1-2
clone size: NA
D gene: NA
CDR3 protein: CAWTSRKGSLYGYTF
CDR3 DNA: TGTGCCTGGACCTCACGAAAGGGGAGTCTCTATGGCTACACCTTC

V gene: TRBV3-1
J gene: TRBJ1-1
clone size: NA
D gene: NA
CDR3 protein: CASSQSTVGGTEAFF
CDR3 DNA: TGTGCCAGCAGCCAGTCGACAGTTGGAGGCACTGAAGCTTTCTTT

V gene: TRBV7-2
J gene: TRBJ1-1
clone size: NA
D gene: TRBD1
CDR3 protein: CASSPERGLAFF
CDR3 DNA: TGTGCCAGCAGCCCGGAAAGGGGGCTAGCTTTCTTT

V gene: TRBV3-1
J gene: TRBJ2-1
clone size: few
D gene: NA
CDR3 protein: CASSQLSRSRGGEQFF
CDR3 DNA: TGTGCCAGCAGCCAACTTAGTCGCTCCCGGGGTGGTGAGCAGTTCTTC

V gene: TRBV12-3/TRBV12-4
J gene: TRBJ2-2
clone size: NA
D gene: NA
CDR3 protein: CASSLRSSTGELFF
CDR3 DNA: TGTGCCAGCAGTTTAAGGTCCAGCACCGGGGAGCTGTTTTTT

V gene: TRBV6-2/TRBV6-3
J gene: TRBJ1-5
clone size: few
D gene: NA
CDR3 protein: CASSFASYSNQPQHF
CDR3 DNA: TGTGCCAGCAGTTTCGCTTCGTATAGCAATCAGCCCCAGCATTTT